This is a list of T cell receptor beta chains from one sample in a study of human T cells and chemical hapten exposure. TCRdb passed the RACE reads through MiXCR, listing each CDR3 protein once. The data hold about 90,000 distinct CDR3 sequences, with roughly 8.5% observed a single time. The material sequenced was whole blood, taken in connection with sensitization to the hapten diphenylcyclopropenone (DPC). These receptors originate from a man aged 35 to 55 with alopecia areata. Some clones in this sample may be carry-over from other donors' samples. The CDR3 runs from the conserved cysteine through the conserved F or W. D genes are given only for firm matches. Where a row states a size, it is once, few, many or the class of an expanded clone; other rows omit it.

v_call	d_call	clone_size	j_call	cdr3_aa	cdr3_nt
TRBV9	NA	many	TRBJ2-3	CASSFEDRVRPMTDTQYF	TGTGCCAGCAGCTTCGAAGATAGGGTACGGCCCATGACAGATACGCAGTATTTT
TRBV5-6	NA	NA	TRBJ2-5	CASSLVRGGETQYF	TGTGCCAGCAGCTTGGTCAGGGGCGGAGAGACCCAGTACTTC
TRBV10-3	TRBD1	NA	TRBJ1-2	CASTNRGSDGYTF	TGTGCCAGTACGAACAGGGGGAGTGATGGCTACACCTTC
TRBV25-1	NA	NA	TRBJ2-1	CASSDPPDREQFF	TGTGCCAGCAGTGACCCCCCCGACAGGGAGCAGTTCTTC
TRBV10-3	NA	few	TRBJ1-6	CATRSSYNSPLHF	TGTGCCACCCGCAGCTCCTATAATTCACCCCTCCACTTT
TRBV6-5	TRBD1	NA	TRBJ2-1	CASSYSAQGFDEQFF	TGTGCCAGCAGTTACTCTGCACAGGGGTTTGATGAGCAGTTCTTC
TRBV7-2	TRBD2	NA	TRBJ2-7	CASSLGEREHEQYF	TGTGCCAGCAGCCTGGGGGAGCGGGAGCACGAGCAGTACTTC
TRBV7-2	NA	many	TRBJ2-1	CASSSLRGSEQFF	TGTGCCAGCAGCTCCCTAAGGGGGAGTGAGCAGTTCTTC
TRBV20-1	TRBD1	few	TRBJ1-5	CSALQPGTGKNQPQHF	TGCAGTGCTCTACAACCCGGGACAGGGAAGAATCAGCCCCAGCATTTT
TRBV28	NA	many	TRBJ2-1	CASTRGAGNEQFF	TGTGCCAGCACGAGAGGGGCGGGTAATGAGCAGTTCTTC
TRBV4-1	NA	few	TRBJ2-7	CASSRGAILQSYEQYF	TGCGCCAGCAGTCGGGGAGCAATCCTACAGTCCTACGAGCAGTACTTC
TRBV6-5	NA	many	TRBJ1-4	CASSYSIWGATNEKLFF	TGTGCCAGCAGTTACTCGATTTGGGGGGCAACTAATGAAAAACTGTTTTTT
TRBV4-2	TRBD2	NA	TRBJ2-5	CASSPTSGRVETQYF	TGTGCCAGCAGTCCGACTAGCGGGAGAGTGGAGACCCAGTACTTC
TRBV7-2	NA	few	TRBJ2-5	CASSPSAYQETQYF	TGTGCCAGCAGCCCCTCAGCGTACCAAGAGACCCAGTACTTC
TRBV6-5	TRBD1	many	TRBJ1-1	CASSKTGEAFF	TGTGCCAGCAGCAAGACAGGGGAAGCTTTCTTT
TRBV29-1	NA	many	TRBJ2-1	CSVGAAPQLGNEQFF	TGCAGCGTTGGAGCCGCTCCCCAATTGGGGAATGAGCAGTTCTTC
TRBV3-1	NA	few	TRBJ1-1	CASTQGETEAFF	TGTGCCAGCACCCAAGGTGAAACTGAAGCTTTCTTT
TRBV7-3	TRBD2	NA	TRBJ2-5	CASSLRGRLAGGETQYF	TGTGCCAGCAGCTTAAGGGGTCGGCTAGCGGGAGGAGAGACCCAGTACTTC
TRBV10-3	NA	once	TRBJ2-1	CAISESSRGYNEQFF	TGTGCCATCAGTGAGTCGAGTAGGGGCTACAATGAGCAGTTCTTC
TRBV28	NA	few	TRBJ2-7	CASKPQGYEQYF	TGTGCCAGCAAACCACAGGGCTACGAGCAGTACTTC
TRBV15	NA	few	TRBJ1-6	CATSAGTNSPLHF	TGTGCCACCAGCGCAGGGACGAATTCACCCCTCCACTTT
TRBV20-1	TRBD1	few	TRBJ1-5	CSASAGQSQPQHF	TGCAGTGCTAGTGCGGGACAGAGCCAGCCCCAGCATTTT
TRBV7-9	NA	few	TRBJ2-5	CASSQGVAVYF	TGTGCCAGCAGCCAAGGGGTGGCGGTGTACTTC
TRBV28	TRBD1	many	TRBJ1-6	CASSLGTEYSPLHF	TGTGCCAGCAGTTTAGGGACAGAGTATTCACCCCTCCACTTT
TRBV19	TRBD1	few	TRBJ1-4	CASRDRGRSGEKLFF	TGTGCCAGTAGGGACAGGGGAAGAAGCGGGGAAAAACTGTTTTTT
TRBV7-2	TRBD2	many	TRBJ2-7	CASSPLRGGSSYEQYF	TGTGCCAGCAGCCCACTTCGTGGCGGGAGCTCCTACGAGCAGTACTTC
TRBV9	NA	many	TRBJ2-7	CASSVDPGRAEQYF	TGTGCCAGCAGCGTAGATCCGGGAAGGGCCGAGCAGTACTTC
TRBV12-3/TRBV12-4	NA	NA	TRBJ1-4	CASSSQEATNEKLFF	TGTGCCAGCAGCTCGCAGGAGGCAACTAATGAAAAACTGTTTTTT
TRBV2	NA	NA	TRBJ2-3	CASKSPSVADTQYF	TGTGCCAGCAAATCCCCCAGTGTTGCAGATACGCAGTATTTT
TRBV6-5	TRBD2	few	TRBJ2-3	CASSPRAGGTDTQYF	TGTGCCAGCAGCCCTCGTGCGGGAGGCACAGATACGCAGTATTTT
TRBV2	TRBD1	NA	TRBJ1-5	CASRGDRDRWINQPQHF	TGTGCCAGCAGAGGGGACAGGGACAGATGGATCAATCAGCCCCAGCATTTT
TRBV28	NA	NA	TRBJ2-3	CASSSHTGRNTDTQYF	TGTGCCAGCAGTTCACATACAGGGAGGAACACAGATACGCAGTATTTT
TRBV7-2	NA	many	TRBJ1-2	CASSLVLTNYGYTF	TGTGCCAGCAGCTTAGTGTTAACTAACTATGGCTACACCTTC
TRBV5-6	NA	NA	TRBJ2-1	CASSLDGSSYNEQFF	TGTGCCAGCAGCTTGGACGGAAGCTCCTACAATGAGCAGTTCTTC
TRBV10-3	NA	NA	TRBJ2-7	CAIRIDLEREQYF	TGTGCCATCAGGATCGATTTAGAGCGCGAGCAGTACTTC
TRBV15	TRBD1	few	TRBJ2-6	CATGTGGSGANVLTF	TGTGCCACCGGGACAGGGGGATCTGGGGCCAACGTCCTGACTTTC
TRBV5-1	NA	NA	TRBJ2-5	CASSSGPGPQETQYF	TGCGCCAGCAGCTCGGGTCCGGGACCTCAAGAGACCCAGTACTTC
TRBV6-2/TRBV6-3	NA	few	TRBJ2-7	CASSHLASLSSYEQYF	TGTGCCAGCAGTCATCTAGCGTCCTTGAGCTCCTACGAGCAGTACTTC
TRBV2	NA	NA	TRBJ1-6	CASQGTLYNSPLHF	TGTGCCAGCCAAGGGACACTTTATAATTCACCCCTCCACTTT
TRBV29-1	NA	many	TRBJ2-3	CSVEGGRTDTQYF	TGCAGCGTTGAAGGGGGCCGGACAGATACGCAGTATTTT
TRBV7-2	NA	NA	TRBJ2-3	CASSPGQGQPGADTQYF	TGTGCCAGCAGCCCCGGACAAGGCCAGCCTGGGGCAGATACGCAGTATTTT
TRBV7-2	NA	NA	TRBJ1-3	CASSADLGRSGNTIYF	TGTGCCAGCAGCGCTGACTTGGGGCGGTCTGGAAACACCATATATTTT
TRBV20-1	TRBD1	NA	TRBJ1-3	CSASEQGVGNTIYF	TGCAGTGCTAGTGAACAGGGGGTGGGAAACACCATATATTTT
TRBV10-3	NA	few	TRBJ2-2	CATEEGLASPGTGELFF	TGTGCCACCGAGGAGGGTTTGGCCTCCCCAGGCACCGGGGAGCTGTTTTTT
TRBV12-3/TRBV12-4	NA	many	TRBJ1-4	CASSFFPNEKLFF	TGTGCCAGCAGTTTTTTCCCGAATGAAAAACTGTTTTTT
TRBV24-1	NA	NA	TRBJ2-6	CATSESMTGANVLTF	TGTGCCACCAGCGAAAGTATGACTGGGGCCAACGTCCTGACTTTC
TRBV2	TRBD2	NA	TRBJ2-7	CASSGLAGSSYEQYF	TGTGCCAGCAGTGGACTAGCGGGGAGCTCCTACGAGCAGTACTTC
TRBV6-5	TRBD2	many	TRBJ2-2	CASRGGRVSGELFF	TGTGCCAGCAGAGGCGGGAGGGTTTCCGGGGAGCTGTTTTTT
TRBV29-1	TRBD1	many	TRBJ2-3	CSVSYTGGTDTQYF	TGCAGCGTCTCTTACACAGGGGGAACAGATACGCAGTATTTT
TRBV19	NA	few	TRBJ1-5	CASSIRGPFERQPQHF	TGTGCCAGTAGTATAAGAGGGCCTTTTGAGAGGCAGCCCCAGCATTTT
TRBV6-1	TRBD1	many	TRBJ2-3	CASSARDRGTDTQYF	TGTGCCAGCAGTGCCAGGGACAGGGGCACAGATACGCAGTATTTT
TRBV20-1	NA	many	TRBJ1-1	CSAPRIAEAFF	TGCAGTGCTCCCCGTATCGCTGAAGCTTTCTTT